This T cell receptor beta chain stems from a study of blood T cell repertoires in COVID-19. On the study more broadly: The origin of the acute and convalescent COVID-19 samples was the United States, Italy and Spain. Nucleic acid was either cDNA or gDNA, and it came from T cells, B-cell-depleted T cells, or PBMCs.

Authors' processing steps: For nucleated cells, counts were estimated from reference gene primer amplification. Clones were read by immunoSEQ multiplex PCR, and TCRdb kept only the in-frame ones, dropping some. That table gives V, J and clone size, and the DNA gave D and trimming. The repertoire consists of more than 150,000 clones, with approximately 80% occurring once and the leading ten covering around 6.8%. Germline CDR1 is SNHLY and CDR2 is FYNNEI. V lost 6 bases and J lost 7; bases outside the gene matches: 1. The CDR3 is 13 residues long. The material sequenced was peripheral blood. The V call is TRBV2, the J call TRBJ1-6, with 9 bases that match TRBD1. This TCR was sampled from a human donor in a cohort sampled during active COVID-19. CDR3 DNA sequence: TGTGCCAGCAGGGGACAGGGCAATTCACCCCTCCACTTT. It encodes CASRGQGNSPLHF.